A single T cell receptor beta chain is shown here with its context. The target antigen is unknown. Primers included in the PCR were 60 Vbeta and 13 Jbeta primers. Some clones are missing from TCRdb's copy, which holds only in-frame ones; the method was immunoSEQ multiplex PCR. The sample has 90,000 to 130,000 clones; around 64% are singletons. The V gene lost 6 bases and the J gene lost 0 bases, with 12 bases spanning the gap. The length of the CDR3 is 15 residues. CDR1 is SGHRS and CDR2 is YFSETQ in the germline V gene. This sample stems from a study of cytomegalovirus exposure and HLA in healthy donors. Study outcomes and limitations: Later on, a genetic analysis was performed. It linked a missense variant in DCLRE1C with V- and J-gene trimming of TCR beta. CMV antigen specificity of three CMV-associated chains was confirmed in vitro. Later analysis showed most CMV-associated TCR beta chains appearing HLA-restricted. Exclusion applied to some V segments, including TRBV6-2 and TRBV6-3, as they were indistinguishable.

The chain uses TRBV5-1 and TRBJ2-2, with D unclear. Sample: PBMCs. The receptor's source is a woman in her 30s in good health and CMV-seronegative. CDR3 loop: CASTVDGSNTGELFF. The CDR3 bases are TGCGCCAGCACCGTAGACGGGTCGAACACCGGGGAGCTGTTTTTT.